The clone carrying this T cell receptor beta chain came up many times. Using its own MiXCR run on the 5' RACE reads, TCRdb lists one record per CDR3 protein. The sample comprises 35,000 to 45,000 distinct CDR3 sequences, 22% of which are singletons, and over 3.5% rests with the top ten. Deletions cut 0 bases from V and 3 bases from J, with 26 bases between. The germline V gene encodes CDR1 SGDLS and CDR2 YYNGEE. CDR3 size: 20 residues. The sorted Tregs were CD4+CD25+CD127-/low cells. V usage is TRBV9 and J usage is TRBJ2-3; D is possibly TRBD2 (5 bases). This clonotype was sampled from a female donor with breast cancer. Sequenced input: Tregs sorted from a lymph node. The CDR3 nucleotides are TGTGCCAGCAGCGTAGGAGTCAGTGGGTTGGCAGACCGGGGAACAGATACGCAGTATTTT. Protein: CASSVGVSGLADRGTDTQYF.